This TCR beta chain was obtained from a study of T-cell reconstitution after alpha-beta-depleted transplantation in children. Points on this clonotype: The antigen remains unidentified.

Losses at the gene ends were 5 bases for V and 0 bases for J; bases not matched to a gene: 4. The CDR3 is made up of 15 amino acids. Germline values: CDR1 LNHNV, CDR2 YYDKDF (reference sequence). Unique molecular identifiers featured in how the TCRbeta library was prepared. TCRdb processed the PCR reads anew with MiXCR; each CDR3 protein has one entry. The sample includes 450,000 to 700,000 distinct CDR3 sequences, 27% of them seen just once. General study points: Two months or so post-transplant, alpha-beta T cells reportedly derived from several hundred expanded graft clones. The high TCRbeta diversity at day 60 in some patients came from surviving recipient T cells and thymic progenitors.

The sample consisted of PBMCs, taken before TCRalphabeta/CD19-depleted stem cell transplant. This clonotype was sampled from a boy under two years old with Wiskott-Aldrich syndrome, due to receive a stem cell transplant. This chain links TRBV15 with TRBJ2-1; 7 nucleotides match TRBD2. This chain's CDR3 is CATSRGLGSYNEQFF. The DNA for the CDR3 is TGTGCCACCAGCCGCGGACTAGGCTCCTACAATGAGCAGTTCTTC.